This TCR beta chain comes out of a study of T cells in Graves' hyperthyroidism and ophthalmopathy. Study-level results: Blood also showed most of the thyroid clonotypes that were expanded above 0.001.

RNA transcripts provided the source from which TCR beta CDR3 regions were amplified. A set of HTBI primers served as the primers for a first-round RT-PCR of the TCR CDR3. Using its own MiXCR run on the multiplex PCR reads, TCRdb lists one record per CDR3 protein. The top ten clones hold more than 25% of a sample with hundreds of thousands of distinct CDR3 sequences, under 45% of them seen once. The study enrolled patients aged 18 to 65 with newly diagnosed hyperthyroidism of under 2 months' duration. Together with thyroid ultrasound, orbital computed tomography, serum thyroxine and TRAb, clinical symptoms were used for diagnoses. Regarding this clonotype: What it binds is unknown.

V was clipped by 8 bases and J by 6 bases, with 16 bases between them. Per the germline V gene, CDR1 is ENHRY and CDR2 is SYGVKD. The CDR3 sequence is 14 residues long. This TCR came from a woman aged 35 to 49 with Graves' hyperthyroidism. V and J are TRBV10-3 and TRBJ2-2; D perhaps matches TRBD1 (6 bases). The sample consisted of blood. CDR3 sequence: CAIGTTYRPGELFF. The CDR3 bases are TGTGCCATCGGGACAACGTATCGACCCGGGGAGCTGTTTTTT.